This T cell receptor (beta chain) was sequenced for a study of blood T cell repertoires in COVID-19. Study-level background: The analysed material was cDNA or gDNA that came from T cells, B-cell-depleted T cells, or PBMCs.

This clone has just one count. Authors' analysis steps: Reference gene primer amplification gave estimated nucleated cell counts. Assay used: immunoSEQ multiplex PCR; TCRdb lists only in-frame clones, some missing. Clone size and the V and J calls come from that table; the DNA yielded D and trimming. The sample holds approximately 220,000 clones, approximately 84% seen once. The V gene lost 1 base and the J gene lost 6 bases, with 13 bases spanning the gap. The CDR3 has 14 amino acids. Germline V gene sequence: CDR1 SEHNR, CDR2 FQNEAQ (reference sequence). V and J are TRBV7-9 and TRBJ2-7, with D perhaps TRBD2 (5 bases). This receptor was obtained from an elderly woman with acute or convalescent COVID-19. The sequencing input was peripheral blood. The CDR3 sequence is CASSLDTRNSEQYF. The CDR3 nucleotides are TGTGCCAGCAGCTTAGATACTAGGAATAGCGAGCAGTACTTC.